Below, 25 T cell receptor beta chains from the same sample are listed, as sequenced in a study of cytomegalovirus exposure and HLA in healthy donors. Vbeta (60) and Jbeta (13) primers were used in the PCR. Profiling relied on immunoSEQ multiplex PCR, and the TCRdb table lists in-frame clones only, not all of them. The sample lists 65,000 to 80,000 clones, around 84% occurring once. The sequenced sample was PBMCs. The source of these receptors is a woman in her forties in good health and CMV-seropositive.

This sequence joins TRBV4-1 and TRBJ1-1; 9 nucleotides align to TRBD1. V dropped 4 bases and J dropped 1; count of bases not matched to a gene: 4. Germline CDR1 MGHRA, CDR2 YSYEKL. CDR3 length: 15 residues. This CDR3 reads CASSLKDRGNTEAFF. CDR3 bases: TGCGCCAGCAGCCTCAAGGACAGGGGGAACACTGAAGCTTTCTTT.

The chain is built from TRBV18 and TRBJ2-1, with TRBD1 matching 7 bases. In germline, CDR1 is KGHSH, CDR2 LQKENI. Trimming cost V 5 bases and J 7 bases; bases outside gene matches: 2. The CDR3 is made up of 12 amino acids. CDR3 sequence reads: CASSSQGNEQFF. Here the CDR3 DNA reads TGTGCCAGCTCATCACAGGGGAATGAGCAGTTCTTC. Drawing the rest from reference TRBV18 and TRBJ2-1, the complete variable domain is NAGVMQNPRHLVRRRGQEARLRCSPMKGHSHVYWYRQLPEEGLKFMVYLQKENIIDESGMPKERFSAEFPKEGPSILRIQQVVRGDSAAYFCASSSQGNEQFFGPGTRLTVL.

The chain combines TRBV5-8 with TRBJ2-3; the D gene is possibly TRBD2 (5 bases). Germline V gene sequence: CDR1 SGHTS, CDR2 YDEGEE. This CDR3 comprises 14 residues. The V gene lost 2 bases and the J gene lost 4 bases, with 11 bases spanning the gap. The CDR3 nucleotides read TGTGCCAGCAGCTTAGGTGGTAGCGCAGATACGCAGTATTTT. It is translated as CASSLGGSADTQYF.

The V and J genes are TRBV5-1 and TRBJ2-2; 9 bases are shared with TRBD2. In germline, CDR1 is SGHRS, CDR2 YFSETQ. CDR3 length: 16 residues. V lost 3 bases and J lost 5; bases outside the gene matches: 8. The CDR3 protein is CASSWTGTSLTGELFF. The CDR3 DNA sequence: TGCGCCAGCAGCTGGACCGGGACTAGCCTGACCGGGGAGCTGTTTTTT.

This sequence joins TRBV11-3 and TRBJ2-5; TRBD2 matches 7 bases. The CDR3 covers 13 residues. Germline V lookup: CDR1 SGHNT, CDR2 YENEEA. The V and J ends lost 2 bases and 9 bases, in that order; junction bases with no gene match: 6. The CDR3 loop is CASSLSLRGAQYF. Written as DNA, the CDR3 is TGTGCCAGCAGCTTATCACTCCGGGGGGCCCAGTACTTC.

The V call is TRBV7-2, the J call TRBJ1-1; 10 bases fit TRBD1. The CDR3 has 14 amino acids. Germline values: CDR1 SGHTA, CDR2 FQGNSA. V dropped 3 bases and J dropped 4; count of bases not matched to a gene: 2. The CDR3 DNA is TGTGCCAGCAGCTTCCGGGACAGGGGCACTGAAGCTTTCTTT. Protein: CASSFRDRGTEAFF.

Comments on this clone: Just one base apart from a much larger clone, this may be a read error. Here the CDR3 reads CASSFDREAFF. As DNA, the CDR3 is TGTGCCAGCAGTTTCGACAGGGAAGCTTTCTTT. The chain employs TRBV6-5 and TRBJ1-1; D might be TRBD1 (6 bases). This CDR3 has 11 residues. Germline lookup yields CDR1 MNHEY and CDR2 SVGAGI. V was pared by 4 bases and J by 8 bases, with 8 bases between.

V usage is TRBV5-1 and J usage is TRBJ2-7, with D possibly TRBD1 on 5 matching bases. This CDR3 has 14 amino acids. The germline V gene encodes CDR1 SGHRS and CDR2 YFSETQ. The V and J ends lost 4 bases and 1 base respectively, with 12 bases between them. The CDR3 sequence: CASSDGHPSYEQYF. The CDR3 DNA reads as TGCGCCAGCAGCGACGGACACCCTTCCTACGAGCAGTACTTC.

There are a few counts of this clone. The chain has TRBV11-2 and TRBJ2-2; TRBD1 matches at 8 bases. The CDR3 contains 15 residues. Trimming cost V 6 bases and J 3 bases; bases outside gene matches: 6. CDR1 and CDR2 from the germline V gene are SGHAT and FQNNGV. As DNA, the CDR3 is TGTGCCAGCAGACCCCAGGGGGCCGACACCGGGGAGCTGTTTTTT. It specifies CASRPQGADTGELFF.

With respect to this clone: The same CDR3 is also encoded by other DNA sequences in this sample. The chain links TRBV7-2 to TRBJ2-5, with 10 bases that match TRBD2. This CDR3 is 16 amino acids long. V trimming: 5 bases; J trimming: 5 bases; junction bases outside the gene matches: 11. Per germline, CDR1 SGHTA and CDR2 FQGNSA. The CDR3 region is CASSRRLAGVGETQYF. CDR3 sequence (DNA): TGTGCCAGCAGCAGGCGGCTAGCGGGGGTTGGGGAGACCCAGTACTTC. Variable domain in full (rest from reference TRBV7-2 and TRBJ2-5): GAGVSQSPSNKVTEKGKDVELRCDPISGHTALYWYRQSLGQGLEFLIYFQGNSAPDKSGLPSDRFSAERTGGSVSTLTIQRTQQEDSAVYLCASSRRLAGVGETQYFGPGTRLLVL.

The chain links TRBV29-1 to TRBJ2-1; 8 positions agree with TRBD1. V was clipped by 4 bases and J by 1 base; unmatched bases: 0. The CDR3 has 13 amino acids. The germline gives CDR1 SQVTM, CDR2 ANQGSEA. CDR3 bases: TGCAGCGTTGGGGACAGGTCCTACAATGAGCAGTTCTTC. Protein product: CSVGDRSYNEQFF.

The rearrangement joins TRBV30 to TRBJ1-2, with D possibly being TRBD1 (6 bases). Germline assignment: CDR1 GTSNPN and CDR2 SVGIG (reference sequence). V was cut by 2 bases and J by 2 bases, with 6 bases left in between. The CDR3 covers 12 residues. CDR3: CAWSTGNYGYTF. The CDR3 coding sequence is TGTGCCTGGAGTACAGGGAACTATGGCTACACCTTC.

The V and J genes are TRBV5-1 and TRBJ2-6; D perhaps matches TRBD1 (6 bases). Germline V gene sequence: CDR1 SGHRS, CDR2 YFSETQ. V was trimmed by 4 bases and J by 0 bases, leaving 20 bases between them. This CDR3 spans 19 amino acids. The CDR3 sequence is CASSVAPGHGLSGANVLTF. The CDR3, as DNA: TGCGCCAGCAGCGTTGCGCCGGGACATGGACTCTCTGGGGCCAACGTCCTGACTTTC.

The chain employs TRBV18 and TRBJ2-7; 8 positions agree with TRBD1. Germline CDR1 reads KGHSH; CDR2 reads LQKENI. CDR3 length: 15 amino acids. J was trimmed by 0 bases and V by 4 bases; bases with no gene match: 5. Written as DNA, the CDR3 is TGTGCCAGCTCACTTCAGGGGGCAAGCTCCTACGAGCAGTACTTC. Amino acid sequence: CASSLQGASSYEQYF.

This chain connects TRBV21-1 to TRBJ1-1; the D call in the table, TRBD1, was not verified against the DNA. TRBV21-1 is marked as a pseudogene. This CDR3 has 14 amino acids. The CDR3 sequence: CASNPTGAHTEAFF. Written as DNA, the CDR3 is TGTGCCAGCAACCCTACAGGGGCGCACACTGAAGCTTTCTTT.

The V and J genes are TRBV7-8 and TRBJ2-7; 10 positions match TRBD1. J was trimmed by 5 bases and V by 5 bases; bases with no gene match: 12. The CDR3 consists of 16 residues. The germline gives CDR1 SGHVS, CDR2 FQNEAQ. CDR3 region: CASSHNPGQGLNEQYF. CDR3 coding DNA: TGTGCCAGCAGCCACAACCCGGGACAGGGGTTAAACGAGCAGTACTTC.

The V call is TRBV7-8, the J call TRBJ2-5, with D perhaps TRBD1 (6 bases). The J call could be wrong; TRBJ2-7 is a better fit for the DNA end. The CDR3 spans 14 residues. Germline V gene sequence: CDR1 SGHVS, CDR2 FQNEAQ. The CDR3 nucleotides are TGTGCCAGCAGCTTGCAGGGGAACTCCTACGAGCAGTACTTC. This encodes CASSLQGNSYEQYF.

The V and J genes are TRBV6-1 and TRBJ2-7; perhaps TRBD1 as D (6 bases). The CDR3 consists of 14 residues. Per the germline V gene, CDR1 is MNHNS and CDR2 is SASEGT. V lost 3 bases, J lost 7 bases, and 16 bases lay in between. The CDR3 bases are TGTGCCAGCAGTGAGGGGGCCCGCCCCAGGGAGCAGTACTTC. It yields the protein CASSEGARPREQYF.

CDR3 in amino acids: CASSQMTGNNEKLFF. CDR3 DNA: TGTGCCAGCAGTCAAATGACAGGGAACAATGAAAAACTGTTTTTT. The chain combines TRBV6-5 with TRBJ1-4, with TRBD1 matching over 7 bases. This CDR3 contains 15 residues. The V and J ends lost 5 bases and 5 bases, in that order; junction bases with no gene match: 8. Germline V gene sequence: CDR1 MNHEY, CDR2 SVGAGI.

The J gene is TRBJ1-5, the V gene TRBV4-2, with 7 bases that match TRBD1. From germline, CDR1 is LGHNA and CDR2 YNFKEQ. The CDR3 extends over 16 amino acids. The ends lost 1 base at V and 0 bases at J; junction bases unmatched: 3. The CDR3 DNA reads TGTGCCAGCAGCCAAGCGGGGACAGATAGCAATCAGCCCCAGCATTTT. This gives the protein CASSQAGTDSNQPQHF.

This chain uses TRBV18 with TRBJ2-7; 8 bases fit TRBD2. Germline CDR1 is KGHSH and CDR2 is LQKENI. The CDR3 sequence is 16 residues long. The junction had 14 bases not matched to a gene; V was cut back by 4 bases and J by 6 bases. CDR3 in DNA: TGTGCCAGCTCACGCCCGGGACTAGATGGTTCTCGCGAGCAGTACTTC. Translated, it gives CASSRPGLDGSREQYF.

This clone was seen more than once but under ten times. The V gene is TRBV7-3, the J gene TRBJ2-1, with a possible D match to TRBD2 (6 bases). The germline V and J ends were trimmed by 5 bases and 9 bases, with 14 bases remaining between them. There are 13 residues in the CDR3. In germline, CDR1 is SGHTA, CDR2 FQGTGA. The DNA of the CDR3 is TGTGCCAGCAGCCCCAGGACTACAGGTGAGCAGTTCTTC. Its translation: CASSPRTTGEQFF.

The chain recombines TRBV7-6 with TRBJ1-5; no clear D. The CDR3 runs 13 residues. The V gene lost 5 bases and the J gene lost 2 bases, with 7 bases spanning the gap. Germline CDR1 is SGHVS and CDR2 is FNYEAQ. The CDR3 DNA follows: TGTGCCAGCAGCGTCCGGGGCAATCAGCCCCAGCATTTT. It yields the protein CASSVRGNQPQHF.

The chain uses TRBV5-1 and TRBJ2-2; D may be TRBD2 (7 bases). CDR1 is SGHRS and CDR2 is YFSETQ in the germline V gene. The CDR3 is 15 amino acids. Between the trimmed V and J ends, which lost 6 bases and 3 bases, there was a span of 15 bases. CDR3 nucleotide sequence: TGCGCCAGCACGGTGGGGGGGCGATACACCGGGGAGCTGTTTTTT. Its translation is CASTVGGRYTGELFF.

The rearrangement joins TRBV27 to TRBJ2-1, with D hard to call. Trimming left V 0 bases short and J 10 bases short, with 7 bases between. The length of the CDR3 is 12 residues. Per the germline V gene, CDR1 is MNHEY and CDR2 is SMNVEV (reference sequence). The CDR3 loop is CASSLSPGEQFF. The CDR3 nucleotides are TGTGCCAGCAGTTTATCGCCCGGGGAGCAGTTCTTC.